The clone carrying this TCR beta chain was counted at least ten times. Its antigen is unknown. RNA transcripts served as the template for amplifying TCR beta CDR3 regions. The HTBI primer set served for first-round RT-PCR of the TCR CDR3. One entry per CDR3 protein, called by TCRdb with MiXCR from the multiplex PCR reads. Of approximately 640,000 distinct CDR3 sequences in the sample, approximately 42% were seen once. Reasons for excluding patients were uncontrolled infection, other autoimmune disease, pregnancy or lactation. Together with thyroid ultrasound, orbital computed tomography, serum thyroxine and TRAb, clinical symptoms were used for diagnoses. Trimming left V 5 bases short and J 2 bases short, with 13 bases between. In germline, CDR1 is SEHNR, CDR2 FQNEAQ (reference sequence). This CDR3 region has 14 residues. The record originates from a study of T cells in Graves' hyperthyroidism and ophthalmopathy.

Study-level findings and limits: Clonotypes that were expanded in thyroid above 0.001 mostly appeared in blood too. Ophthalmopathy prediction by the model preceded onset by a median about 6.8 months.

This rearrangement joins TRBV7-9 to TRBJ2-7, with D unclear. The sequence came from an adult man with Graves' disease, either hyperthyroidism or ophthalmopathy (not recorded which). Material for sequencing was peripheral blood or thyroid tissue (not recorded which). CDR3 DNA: TGTGCCAGCAGCCCCACCAGGAACACCTACGAGCAGTACTTC. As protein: CASSPTRNTYEQYF.